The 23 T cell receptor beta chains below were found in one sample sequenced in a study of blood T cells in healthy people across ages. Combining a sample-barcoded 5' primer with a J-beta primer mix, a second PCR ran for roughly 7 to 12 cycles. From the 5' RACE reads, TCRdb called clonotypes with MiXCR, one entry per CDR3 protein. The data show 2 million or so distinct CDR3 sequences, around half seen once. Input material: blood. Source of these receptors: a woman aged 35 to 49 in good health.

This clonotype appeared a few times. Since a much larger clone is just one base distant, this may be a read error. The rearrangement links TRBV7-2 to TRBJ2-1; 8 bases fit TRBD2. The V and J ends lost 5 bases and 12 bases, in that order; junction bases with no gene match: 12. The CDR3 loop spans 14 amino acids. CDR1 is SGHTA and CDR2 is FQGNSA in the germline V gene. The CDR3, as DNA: TGTGCCAGCAGCGTGGCGAACGGCGCGGGAGGGCAGTTCTTC. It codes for CASSVANGAGGQFF.

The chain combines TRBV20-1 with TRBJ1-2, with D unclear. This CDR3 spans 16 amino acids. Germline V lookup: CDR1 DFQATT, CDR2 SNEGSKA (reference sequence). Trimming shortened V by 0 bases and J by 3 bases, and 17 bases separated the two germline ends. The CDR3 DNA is TGCAGTGCTAGAGATCCACGGGTGTCAGAATACTATGGCTACACCTTC. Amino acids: CSARDPRVSEYYGYTF.

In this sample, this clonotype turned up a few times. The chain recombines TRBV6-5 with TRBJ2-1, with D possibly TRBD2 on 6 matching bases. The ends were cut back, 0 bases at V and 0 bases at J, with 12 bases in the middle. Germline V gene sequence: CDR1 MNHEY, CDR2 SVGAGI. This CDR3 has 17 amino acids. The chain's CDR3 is CASSYSISGGSYNEQFF. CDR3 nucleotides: TGTGCCAGCAGTTACTCGATATCCGGGGGCTCCTACAATGAGCAGTTCTTC.

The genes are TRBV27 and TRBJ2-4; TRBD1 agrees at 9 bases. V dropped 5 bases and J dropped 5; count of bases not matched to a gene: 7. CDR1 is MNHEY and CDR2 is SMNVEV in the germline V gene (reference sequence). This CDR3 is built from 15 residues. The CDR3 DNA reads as TGTGCCAGCAGTCCGTTGGGGACAGGGCAAAACATTCAGTACTTC. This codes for CASSPLGTGQNIQYF.

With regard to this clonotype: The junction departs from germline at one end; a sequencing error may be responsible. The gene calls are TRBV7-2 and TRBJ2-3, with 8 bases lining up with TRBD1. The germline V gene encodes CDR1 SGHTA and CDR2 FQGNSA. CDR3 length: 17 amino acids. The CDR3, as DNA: TGTGCCAACAGCCCCGGGTCAGGGGGCTTTGGGACAGATACGCAGTATTTT. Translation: CANSPGSGGFGTDTQYF.

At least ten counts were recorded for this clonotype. CDR3 sequence (DNA): TGCGCCAGCAGCTTGGGACAGGGTTTCCACGAGCAGTACTTC. Its protein product is CASSLGQGFHEQYF. V usage is TRBV5-1 and J usage is TRBJ2-7, with 7 bases identical to TRBD1. Trimming took 0 bases from V and 5 from J; bases not matched to a gene: 5. The CDR3 is 14 residues long. Germline V gene lookup returns CDR1 SGHRS and CDR2 YFSETQ.

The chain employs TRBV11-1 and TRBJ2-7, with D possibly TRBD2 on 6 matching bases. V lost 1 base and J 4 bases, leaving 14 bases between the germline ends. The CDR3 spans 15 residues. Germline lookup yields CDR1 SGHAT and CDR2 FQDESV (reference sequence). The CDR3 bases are TGTGCCAGCAGCTTAGGCTCAGCGGGCGGTTACGAGCAGTACTTC. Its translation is CASSLGSAGGYEQYF.

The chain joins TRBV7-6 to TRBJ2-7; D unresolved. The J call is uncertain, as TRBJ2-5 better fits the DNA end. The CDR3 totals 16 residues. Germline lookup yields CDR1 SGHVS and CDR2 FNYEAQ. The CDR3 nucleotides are TGTGCCAGCAGCTTTCCCCCCACGGGCACTGGAGAGACCCAGTACTTC. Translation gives CASSFPPTGTGETQYF.

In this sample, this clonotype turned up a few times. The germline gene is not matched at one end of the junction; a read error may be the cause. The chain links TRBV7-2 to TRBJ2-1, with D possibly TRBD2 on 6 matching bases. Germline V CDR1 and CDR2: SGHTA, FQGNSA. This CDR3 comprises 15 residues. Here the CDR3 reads CASRLGGRIYNEQFF. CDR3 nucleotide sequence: TGTGCCAGCAGGTTAGGAGGGCGAATTTACAATGAGCAGTTCTTC.

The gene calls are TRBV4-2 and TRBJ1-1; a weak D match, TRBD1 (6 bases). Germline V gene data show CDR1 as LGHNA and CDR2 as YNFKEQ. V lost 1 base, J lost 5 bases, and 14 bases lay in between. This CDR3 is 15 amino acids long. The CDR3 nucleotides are TGTGCCAGCAGCCAAGCGGGCAGGGGAGGGACTGAAGCTTTCTTT. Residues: CASSQAGRGGTEAFF.

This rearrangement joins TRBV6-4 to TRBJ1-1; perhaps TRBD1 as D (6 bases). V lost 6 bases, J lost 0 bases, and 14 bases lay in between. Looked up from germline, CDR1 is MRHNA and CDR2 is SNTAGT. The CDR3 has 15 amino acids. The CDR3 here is CASRPGTSLNTEAFF. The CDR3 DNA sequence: TGTGCCAGCAGACCCGGGACATCTCTGAACACTGAAGCTTTCTTT.

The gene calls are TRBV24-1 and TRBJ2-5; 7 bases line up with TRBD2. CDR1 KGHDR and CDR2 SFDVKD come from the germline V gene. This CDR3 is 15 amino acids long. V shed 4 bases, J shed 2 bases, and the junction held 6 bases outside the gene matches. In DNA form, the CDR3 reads TGTGCCACCAGTGAGCCGGGGGGTTCACAAGAGACCCAGTACTTC. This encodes CATSEPGGSQETQYF.

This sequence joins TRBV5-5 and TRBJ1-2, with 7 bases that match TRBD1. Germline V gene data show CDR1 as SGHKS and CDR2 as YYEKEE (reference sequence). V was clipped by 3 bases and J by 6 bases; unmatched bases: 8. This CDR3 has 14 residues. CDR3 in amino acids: CASSSRGGDHGYTF. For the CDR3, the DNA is TGTGCCAGCAGCTCCAGGGGGGGTGACCATGGCTACACCTTC.

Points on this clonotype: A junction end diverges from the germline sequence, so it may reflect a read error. As DNA, the CDR3 is TGTGCCAGCACCTTACGGGTGGTGGATACGCAGTATTTT. It is translated as CASTLRVVDTQYF. The V and J genes are TRBV7-2 and TRBJ2-3, with D hard to call. The V gene's germline CDR1 is SGHTA and CDR2 FQGNSA. The CDR3 is 13 residues long. The whole variable domain, remainder taken from reference TRBV7-2 and TRBJ2-3, is GAGVSQSPSNKVTEKGKDVELRCDPISGHTALYWYRQSLGQGLEFLIYFQGNSAPDKSGLPSDRFSAERTGGSVSTLTIQRTQQEDSAVYLCASTLRVVDTQYFGPGTRLTVL.

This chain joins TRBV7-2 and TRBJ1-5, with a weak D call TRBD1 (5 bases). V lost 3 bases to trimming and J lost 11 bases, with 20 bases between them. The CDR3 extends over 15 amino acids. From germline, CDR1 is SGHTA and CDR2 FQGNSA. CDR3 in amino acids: CASSLGGVPGPAQHF. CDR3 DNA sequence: TGTGCCAGCAGCTTGGGGGGGGTTCCGGGCCCAGCCCAGCATTTT.

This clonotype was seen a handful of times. CDR3 residues: CASSLVGHNEQFF. DNA of the CDR3: TGTGCCAGCAGCTTAGTTGGTCACAATGAGCAGTTCTTC. This chain connects TRBV11-2 to TRBJ2-1; D gene unclear. Trimming took 1 base from V and 5 from J, leaving 6 bases between them. Germline V lookup: CDR1 SGHAT, CDR2 FQNNGV. The CDR3 contains 13 residues.

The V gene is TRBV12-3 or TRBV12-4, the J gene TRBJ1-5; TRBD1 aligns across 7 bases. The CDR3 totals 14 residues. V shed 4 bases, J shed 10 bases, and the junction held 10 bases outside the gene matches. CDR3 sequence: CASSSQGKGRPQHF. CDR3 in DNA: TGTGCCAGCAGTTCACAGGGGAAGGGTCGACCCCAGCATTTT.

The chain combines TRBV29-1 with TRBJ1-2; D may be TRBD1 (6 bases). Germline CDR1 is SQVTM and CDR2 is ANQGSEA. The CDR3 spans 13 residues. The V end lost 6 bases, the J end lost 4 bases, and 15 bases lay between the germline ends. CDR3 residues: CSVPMGAAYGYTF. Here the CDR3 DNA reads TGCAGCGTCCCAATGGGGGCTGCCTATGGCTACACCTTC.

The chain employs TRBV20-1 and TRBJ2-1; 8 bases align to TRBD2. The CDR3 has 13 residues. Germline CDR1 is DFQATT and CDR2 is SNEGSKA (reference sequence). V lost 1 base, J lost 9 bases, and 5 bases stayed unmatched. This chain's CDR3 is CSARVLAGLEQFF. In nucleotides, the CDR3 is TGCAGTGCTAGAGTCTTAGCGGGGCTTGAGCAGTTCTTC.

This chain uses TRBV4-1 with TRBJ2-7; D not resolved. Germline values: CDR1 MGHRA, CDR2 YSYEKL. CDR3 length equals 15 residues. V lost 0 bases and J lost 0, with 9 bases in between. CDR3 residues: CASSQDWTGSYEQYF. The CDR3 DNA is TGCGCCAGCAGCCAAGATTGGACGGGCTCCTACGAGCAGTACTTC.

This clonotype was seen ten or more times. The DNA for the CDR3 is TGCAGTGCTAGAGTTAGCACAGATACGCAGTATTTT. It yields the protein CSARVSTDTQYF. The gene calls are TRBV20-1 and TRBJ2-3; D is unresolved. The CDR3 runs to 12 residues. Germline CDR1 DFQATT, CDR2 SNEGSKA (reference sequence). With 1 base removed from V and 0 bases from J, the gap between germline ends came to 2 bases.

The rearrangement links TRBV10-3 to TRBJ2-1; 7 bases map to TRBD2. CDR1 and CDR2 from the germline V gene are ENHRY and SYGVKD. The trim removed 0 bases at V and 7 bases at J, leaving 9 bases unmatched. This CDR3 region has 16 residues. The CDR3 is CAISESGGASLNEQFF. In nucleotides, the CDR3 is TGTGCCATCAGTGAGTCGGGAGGGGCGAGTTTAAATGAGCAGTTCTTC.

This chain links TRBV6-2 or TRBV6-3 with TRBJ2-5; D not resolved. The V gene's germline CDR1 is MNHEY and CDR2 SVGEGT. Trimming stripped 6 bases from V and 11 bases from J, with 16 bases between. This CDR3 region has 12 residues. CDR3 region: CASSTDRWKQYF. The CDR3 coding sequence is TGTGCCAGCAGCACCGACCGTTGGAAGCAGTACTTC.